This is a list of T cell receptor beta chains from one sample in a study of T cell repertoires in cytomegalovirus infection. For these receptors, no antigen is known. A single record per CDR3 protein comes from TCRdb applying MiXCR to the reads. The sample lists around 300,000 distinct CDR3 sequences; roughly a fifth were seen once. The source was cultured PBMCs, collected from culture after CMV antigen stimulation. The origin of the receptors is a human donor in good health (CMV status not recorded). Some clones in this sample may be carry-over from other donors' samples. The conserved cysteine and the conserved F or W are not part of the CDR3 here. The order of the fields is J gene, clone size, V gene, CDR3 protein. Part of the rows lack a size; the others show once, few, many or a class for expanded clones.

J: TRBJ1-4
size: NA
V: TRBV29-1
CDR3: SVEYQSGGEKLF

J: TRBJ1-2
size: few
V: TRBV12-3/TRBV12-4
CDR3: ASSYPGQGASGYT

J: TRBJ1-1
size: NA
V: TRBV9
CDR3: ASSVGQSNTEAF

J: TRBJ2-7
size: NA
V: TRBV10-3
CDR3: AISGMDRGYEQY

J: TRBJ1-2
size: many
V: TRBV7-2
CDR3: ASSSHPGGRADGYT

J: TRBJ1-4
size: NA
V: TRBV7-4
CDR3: ASSSDRDNEKLF

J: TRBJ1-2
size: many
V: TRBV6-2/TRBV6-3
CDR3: ASSYDRGGGYGYT

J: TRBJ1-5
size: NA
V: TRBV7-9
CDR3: ASSFSRDQPQH

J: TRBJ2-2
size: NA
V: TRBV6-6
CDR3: ASSYSGGGTGELF

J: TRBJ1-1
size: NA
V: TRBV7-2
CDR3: ASSDPAGTGIIEAF

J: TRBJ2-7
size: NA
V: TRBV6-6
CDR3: ASSKSGYEQY

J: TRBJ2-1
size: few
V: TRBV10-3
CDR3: AISGSGRPYNEQF

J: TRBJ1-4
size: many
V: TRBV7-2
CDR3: ASSLNFDEKLF

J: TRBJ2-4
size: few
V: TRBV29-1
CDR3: SVEDPGLGAKNIQY

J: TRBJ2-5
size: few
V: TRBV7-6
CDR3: ASSAPWLAGELGLYQETQY

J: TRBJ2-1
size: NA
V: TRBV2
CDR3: ASSEEGLDYNEQF

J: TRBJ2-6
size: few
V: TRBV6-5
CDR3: ASSYGEFSGANVLT

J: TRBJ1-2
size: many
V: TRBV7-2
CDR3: ASSLDGTIPWSYGYT

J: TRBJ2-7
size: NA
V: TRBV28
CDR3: ASSYPGQGKNEQY

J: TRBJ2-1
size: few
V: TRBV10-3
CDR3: ASGLYEQF

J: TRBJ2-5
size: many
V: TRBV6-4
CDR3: ASSDPWSSCC

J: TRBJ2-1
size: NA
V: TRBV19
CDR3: ASRRPGTGYNEQF

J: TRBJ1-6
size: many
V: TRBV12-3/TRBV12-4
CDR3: ASSQSGSSYNSPLH

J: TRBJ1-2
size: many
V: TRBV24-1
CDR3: ATQGQTTNYGYT

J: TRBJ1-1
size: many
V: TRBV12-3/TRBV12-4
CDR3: ASSPTGVTEAF

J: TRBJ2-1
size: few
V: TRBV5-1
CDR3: ASSRGGAGNEQF

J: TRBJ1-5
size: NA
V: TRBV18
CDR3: ASSGTRTGDYDQPQH

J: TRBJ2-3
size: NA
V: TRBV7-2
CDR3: ASSLVVLVGDTQY

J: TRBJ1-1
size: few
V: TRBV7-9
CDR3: ASSFYLGTGNRRDTEAF

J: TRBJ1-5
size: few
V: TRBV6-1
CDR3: ASSALTGPQH

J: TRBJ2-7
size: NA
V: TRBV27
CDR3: ASSLSRGAPREQY

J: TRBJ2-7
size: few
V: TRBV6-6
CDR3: ASSYSDGVSYEQY

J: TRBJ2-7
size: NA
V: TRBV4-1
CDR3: ASSPGGFSYYEQY

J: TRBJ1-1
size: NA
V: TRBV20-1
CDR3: SAGTGVPEAF

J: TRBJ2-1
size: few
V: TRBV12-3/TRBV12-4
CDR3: ASSSDLINEQF

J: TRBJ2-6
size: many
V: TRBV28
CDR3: ASRSLDRFSHGNVLT

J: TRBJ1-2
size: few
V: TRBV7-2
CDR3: ASSLATGRYGYT

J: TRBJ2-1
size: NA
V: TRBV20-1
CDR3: SAPGFGSSYNEQF

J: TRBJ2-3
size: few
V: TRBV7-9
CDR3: ASSPKDKSTDTQY

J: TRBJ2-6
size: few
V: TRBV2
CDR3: ASRRAAGANVLT

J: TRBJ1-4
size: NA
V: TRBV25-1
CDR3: ASSDRAANEKLF

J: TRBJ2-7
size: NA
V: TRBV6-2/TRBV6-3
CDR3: ASSQGGGFDHEQY

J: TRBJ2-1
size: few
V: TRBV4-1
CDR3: ASSTTRYNEQF

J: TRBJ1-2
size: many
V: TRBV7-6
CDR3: ASSRDRERYGYT

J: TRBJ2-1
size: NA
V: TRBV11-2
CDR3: ASRLGLAGVYEQF

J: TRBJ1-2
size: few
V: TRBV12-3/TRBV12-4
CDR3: ASTTGWQEVGYT

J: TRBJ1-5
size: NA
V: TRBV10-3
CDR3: AISAGFSNQPQH